Listed below are T cell receptor beta chains from one sample, sequenced in a study of spatial heterogeneity in lung cancer. MiXCR, applied by TCRdb to the 5' RACE reads, yields one record per CDR3 protein. The data contain 24,000 or so distinct CDR3 sequences, about 7.2% of them seen just once; the ten biggest clones take up 14%. This specimen was PBMCs, taken at surgery. Every receptor here comes from a male donor with early-stage non-small cell lung cancer. Each CDR3 is given with its conserved first and last residue. D genes are given only for firm matches. Clone size appears in some rows only: once, few, many, or a class for an expanded clone.

abundance	v_gene	j_gene	d_gene	CDR3aa	CDR3nt
-	TRBV5-1	TRBJ1-2	TRBD1	CASSPVGDSQTYGYTF	TGCGCCAGCAGCCCTGTGGGGGACAGTCAAACCTATGGCTACACCTTC
-	TRBV18	TRBJ2-7	-	CASSPFRSSYEQYF	TGTGCCAGCTCACCATTCCGGAGCTCCTACGAGCAGTACTTC
-	TRBV4-1	TRBJ1-5	-	CASSHSQGINQPQHF	TGCGCCAGCAGCCATTCTCAGGGGATCAATCAGCCCCAGCATTTT
many	TRBV4-1	TRBJ1-1	-	CASSQDQLVLNTEAFF	TGCGCCAGCAGCCAAGATCAACTGGTTTTGAACACTGAAGCTTTCTTT
many	TRBV19	TRBJ1-2	-	CASSIPGNYGYTF	TGTGCCAGTAGTATCCCAGGGAACTATGGCTACACCTTC
many	TRBV18	TRBJ1-1	-	CASSRISTEAFF	TGTGCCAGCTCACGGATAAGCACTGAAGCTTTCTTT
many	TRBV5-1	TRBJ2-5	-	CASSLFGTPQETQYF	TGCGCCAGCAGCTTGTTCGGGACACCCCAAGAGACCCAGTACTTC
few	TRBV5-1	TRBJ2-7	-	CASRLGAALQQLSYEQYF	TGCGCCAGCCGATTGGGGGCGGCGTTACAACAGTTATCCTACGAGCAGTACTTC
-	TRBV5-1	TRBJ2-3	-	CASSLATEDTQYF	TGCGCCAGCAGCTTGGCGACAGAAGATACGCAGTATTTT
medium-sized	TRBV5-1	TRBJ1-5	-	CASSLAGLHHQPQHF	TGCGCCAGCAGCTTGGCCGGACTCCACCATCAGCCCCAGCATTTT
many	TRBV7-9	TRBJ2-1	TRBD2	CASSSKGTGLAAAEQFF	TGTGCCAGCAGCTCCAAGGGTACGGGACTAGCGGCAGCCGAGCAGTTCTTC
-	TRBV10-3	TRBJ2-3	TRBD2	CAISETAGVSTDTQYF	TGTGCCATCAGTGAGACAGCGGGAGTTAGTACAGATACGCAGTATTTT
many	TRBV30	TRBJ2-7	-	CAWTKHVWSEQYF	TGTGCCTGGACGAAGCATGTTTGGAGCGAGCAGTACTTC
many	TRBV28	TRBJ2-1	-	CASRGTAGEQFF	TGTGCCAGCAGGGGGACAGCGGGAGAGCAGTTCTTC
-	TRBV20-1	TRBJ2-7	-	CSAPRTGGNEQYF	TGCAGTGCACCCAGGACGGGTGGGAACGAGCAGTACTTC
-	TRBV3-1	TRBJ1-2	TRBD1	CASRQRTGSGYTF	TGTGCCAGCAGACAACGGACAGGGAGCGGCTACACCTTC
many	TRBV7-7	TRBJ2-5	-	CASSSGRTAQETQYF	TGTGCTAGCAGCTCCGGGCGAACTGCTCAGGAGACCCAGTACTTC
many	TRBV28	TRBJ1-2	TRBD1	CASRIPGTGVGYTF	TGTGCCAGCAGAATCCCCGGGACAGGGGTTGGCTACACCTTC
-	TRBV20-1	TRBJ2-1	-	CSARDGYEQFF	TGCAGTGCTAGAGATGGTTATGAGCAGTTCTTC
many	TRBV3-1	TRBJ1-2	-	CASSAHRNYGYTF	TGTGCCAGCAGCGCCCACAGGAACTATGGCTACACCTTC
few	TRBV7-9	TRBJ2-1	TRBD2	CASSPRTSGDNEQFF	TGTGCCAGCAGCCCTCGGACTAGCGGCGACAATGAGCAGTTCTTC
few	TRBV3-1	TRBJ1-4	-	CASSQVEQRSNEKLFF	TGTGCCAGCAGCCAAGTTGAGCAGAGGTCTAATGAAAAACTGTTTTTT
-	TRBV20-1	TRBJ1-1	TRBD1	CSATGQAMNTEAFF	TGCAGTGCGACGGGACAGGCTATGAACACTGAAGCTTTCTTT
many	TRBV6-1	TRBJ2-6	-	CASRQVPESGANVLTF	TGTGCCAGCAGACAGGTGCCCGAGTCTGGGGCCAACGTCCTGACTTTC
few	TRBV5-1	TRBJ2-7	TRBD2	CASSLGSVAGAYEQYF	TGCGCCAGCAGCTTGGGTAGTGTAGCGGGAGCCTACGAGCAGTACTTC
few	TRBV6-5	TRBJ2-2	TRBD1	CASSYSGTGILSGELFF	TGTGCCAGCAGTTACTCCGGGACAGGGATATTGAGCGGGGAGCTGTTTTTT
many	TRBV29-1	TRBJ2-3	-	CSVLLGFTDTQYF	TGCAGCGTTCTTCTGGGATTCACAGATACGCAGTATTTT
many	TRBV28	TRBJ1-2	TRBD1	CASCLTGPAYGYTF	TGTGCCAGCTGTTTGACAGGGCCCGCCTATGGCTACACCTTC
few	TRBV6-2/TRBV6-3	TRBJ2-7	TRBD2	CASSYSTSGRAQHYYEQYF	TGTGCCAGCAGTTACTCGACTAGCGGGAGGGCCCAACATTATTACGAGCAGTACTTC
many	TRBV5-1	TRBJ2-7	-	CASSLGQLNYEQYF	TGCGCCAGCAGCTTAGGTCAGCTTAACTACGAGCAGTACTTC
few	TRBV14	TRBJ2-3	TRBD1	CASSQVRTGSTDTQYF	TGTGCCAGCAGCCAAGTACGGACAGGTAGCACAGATACGCAGTATTTT
medium-sized	TRBV4-1	TRBJ1-6	-	CASSQDRVRNSPLHF	TGCGCCAGCAGCCAAGACCGAGTCAGAAATTCACCCCTCCACTTT
many	TRBV24-1	TRBJ1-5	-	CATSGQDSNQPQHF	TGTGCCACCAGTGGACAGGATAGCAATCAGCCCCAGCATTTT
few	TRBV5-1	TRBJ1-2	TRBD1	CASRIPEQGTKGYTF	TGCGCCAGCAGGATCCCCGAACAGGGGACGAAGGGCTACACCTTC
many	TRBV6-5	TRBJ1-1	-	CASSYSKGVTEAFF	TGTGCCAGCAGTTACTCGAAGGGGGTGACTGAAGCTTTCTTT
many	TRBV10-3	TRBJ2-6	-	CATYRGTGANVLTF	TGTGCCACCTACAGAGGTACTGGGGCCAACGTCCTGACTTTC
-	TRBV7-3	TRBJ1-5	-	CASSFQRGRYQPQHF	TGTGCCAGCAGCTTCCAAAGGGGAAGATACCAGCCCCAGCATTTT
-	TRBV10-2	TRBJ2-1	-	CASSESSGPYNEQFF	TGCGCCAGCAGTGAATCCAGCGGACCCTACAATGAGCAGTTCTTC
few	TRBV2	TRBJ1-2	TRBD1	CASSESQDRGYGYTF	TGTGCCAGCAGTGAAAGCCAGGACAGGGGCTATGGCTACACCTTC
many	TRBV11-2	TRBJ2-1	TRBD2	CASSSGLAGVGEQFF	TGTGCCAGCAGCTCAGGACTAGCGGGAGTAGGAGAGCAGTTCTTC
many	TRBV3-1	TRBJ1-3	-	CASSLGYTIYF	TGTGCCAGCAGCTTAGGGTACACCATATATTTT
-	TRBV7-2	TRBJ2-5	-	CASSLYQETQYF	TGTGCCAGCAGCTTATACCAAGAGACCCAGTACTTC
-	TRBV29-1	TRBJ1-5	TRBD1	CSVPGTESNQPQHF	TGCAGCGTTCCAGGGACAGAGAGCAATCAGCCCCAGCATTTT
many	TRBV27	TRBJ2-2	-	CASGRSTGELFF	TGTGCCAGCGGACGAAGCACCGGGGAGCTGTTTTTT
-	TRBV5-5	TRBJ2-7	TRBD1	CASSLGQGFYEQYF	TGTGCCAGCAGCTTGGGACAGGGTTTCTACGAGCAGTACTTC
few	TRBV7-9	TRBJ2-7	-	CASTLGGHWPYEQYF	TGTGCCAGCACCTTAGGGGGACACTGGCCCTACGAGCAGTACTTC
many	TRBV12-3/TRBV12-4	TRBJ2-1	TRBD2	CASSLLASGSWSSYNEQFF	TGTGCCAGCAGTTTACTGGCTAGCGGGAGTTGGAGCTCCTACAATGAGCAGTTCTTC
many	TRBV12-5	TRBJ2-1	TRBD2	CASALAVSSYNEQFF	TGTGCTAGTGCCCTAGCGGTGAGCTCCTACAATGAGCAGTTCTTC
many	TRBV6-1	TRBJ2-7	-	CASRTIAALLNEQYF	TGTGCCAGCAGAACAATTGCCGCGCTCCTGAACGAGCAGTACTTC
-	TRBV7-7	TRBJ2-1	-	CASSLTGSINEQFF	TGTGCTAGCAGCTTAACAGGTTCTATCAATGAGCAGTTCTTC
few	TRBV24-1	TRBJ2-7	-	CATSDESSYEQYF	TGTGCCACCAGTGACGAGTCCTCCTACGAGCAGTACTTC
many	TRBV20-1	TRBJ1-3	TRBD1	CSARDSNRGSGNTIYF	TGCAGTGCTAGAGACTCGAACAGGGGCTCTGGAAACACCATATATTTT
many	TRBV9	TRBJ2-5	TRBD2	CASSHGPGGQETQYF	TGTGCCAGCAGTCACGGACCGGGGGGCCAAGAGACCCAGTACTTC
many	TRBV28	TRBJ1-5	-	CASSLPGRNQPQHF	TGTGCCAGCAGCCTCCCGGGCCGCAATCAGCCCCAGCATTTT